Presented here are 10 T cell receptor beta chains from one specimen sequenced in a study of OX40 agonist ivuxolimab in advanced cancers. Only in-frame clones appear in the TCRdb table, and some are missing; sequencing was by immunoSEQ multiplex PCR. This table holds approximately 13,000 clones, about three quarters found once. This specimen consisted of CD4+ or CD8+ T cells sorted from blood, obtained in a trial of the OX40 agonist ivuxolimab. Receptors originate from an adult with an advanced solid tumor such as melanoma, head and neck, liver or kidney cancer.

This chain connects TRBV7-9 to TRBJ1-4, with unresolved D. Germline CDR1 reads SEHNR; CDR2 reads FQNEAQ (reference sequence). Trimming took off 5 bases at V and 8 bases at J, with 9 bases between the two ends. This CDR3 is 12 amino acids long. The DNA of the CDR3 is TGTGCCAGCAGCGGGGAAGACGAAAAACTGTTTTTT. Its translation: CASSGEDEKLFF.

The chain carries TRBV7-8 and TRBJ2-7, with 7 bases aligning to TRBD2. Germline CDR1 is SGHVS and CDR2 is FQNEAQ. CDR3 length equals 17 residues. The V and J ends lost 4 bases and 1 base, in that order; junction bases with no gene match: 13. CDR3 DNA sequence: TGTGCCAGCAGCTCAAACTTTAGCGGGCCCAAGTCCTACGAGCAGTACTTC. The encoded protein is CASSSNFSGPKSYEQYF.

The V call is TRBV6-1, the J call TRBJ2-2; the match to TRBD1 covers 8 bases. J lost 3 bases, V lost 6 bases, and 6 bases had no gene match. The CDR3 extends over 15 amino acids. Germline V gene lookup returns CDR1 MNHNS and CDR2 SASEGT. The CDR3 bases are TGTGCCAGCAGCACCGGGACAGGCGACACCGGGGAGCTGTTTTTT. Translation: CASSTGTGDTGELFF.

The rearrangement joins TRBV28 to TRBJ2-7, with a possible D match to TRBD2 (5 bases). V was clipped by 3 bases and J by 3 bases, with 9 bases between them. Germline CDR1 reads MDHEN; CDR2 reads SYDVKM. This CDR3 contains 13 residues. The CDR3 region has the DNA TGTGCCAGCAGTTTTCGGGGAGACTACGAGCAGTACTTC. Translated: CASSFRGDYEQYF.

J is TRBJ1-4 and V is TRBV7-2; TRBD1 matches at 7 bases. Germline V lookup: CDR1 SGHTA, CDR2 FQGNSA. The CDR3 totals 15 residues. V lost 4 bases, J lost 0 bases, and 2 bases stayed unmatched. CDR3 sequence reads: CASSWDSATNEKLFF. CDR3 in DNA: TGTGCCAGCAGCTGGGACAGTGCAACTAATGAAAAACTGTTTTTT.

This chain uses TRBV28 with TRBJ1-1, with D perhaps TRBD1 (6 bases). V was cut by 4 bases and J by 9 bases, with 18 bases left in between. The germline gives CDR1 MDHEN, CDR2 SYDVKM. The CDR3 runs to 14 residues. The CDR3 spells CASSSLRGQQKAFF. The DNA of the CDR3 is TGTGCCAGCAGTTCGCTAAGGGGACAACAGAAAGCTTTCTTT.

V is TRBV5-6 and J is TRBJ2-7, with D perhaps matching TRBD1 (5 bases). The germline V gene encodes CDR1 SGHDT and CDR2 YYEEEE. Trimming took 3 bases from V and 5 from J, leaving 9 bases between them. CDR3 length: 12 residues. The CDR3 spells CASSWGFNEQYF. In nucleotides, the CDR3 is TGTGCCAGCAGCTGGGGCTTCAACGAGCAGTACTTC.

This clone is termed medium-sized. The same CDR3 also results from other DNA sequences found in this sample. This chain uses TRBV6-4 with TRBJ2-1; perhaps TRBD2 as D (5 bases). V lost 0 bases to trimming and J lost 0 bases, with 6 bases between them. CDR1 and CDR2 (germline): MRHNA, SNTAGT. The CDR3 is 15 residues long. The CDR3 DNA follows: TGTGCCAGCAGTGACTCGAGCGGCTCCTACAATGAGCAGTTCTTC. Amino acid sequence: CASSDSSGSYNEQFF.

This clone has just a few counts. The V gene is TRBV6-5, the J gene TRBJ2-1; 9 positions match TRBD1. V dropped 0 bases and J dropped 6; count of bases not matched to a gene: 0. From germline, CDR1 is MNHEY and CDR2 SVGAGI. The CDR3 totals 14 residues. For the CDR3, the DNA is TGTGCCAGCAGTTACTCGACAGGGGGCAATGAGCAGTTCTTC. It translates to CASSYSTGGNEQFF.

The rearrangement links TRBV27 to TRBJ2-4; either TRBD1 or TRBD2 may fit D (5 bases each). Germline V gene sequence: CDR1 MNHEY, CDR2 SMNVEV (reference sequence). The CDR3 loop spans 14 amino acids. The ends were cut back, 5 bases at V and 7 bases at J, with 15 bases in the middle. The CDR3 is CASSPQGPHNIQYF. In DNA form, the CDR3 reads TGTGCCAGCAGTCCCCAGGGACCCCACAACATTCAGTACTTC.